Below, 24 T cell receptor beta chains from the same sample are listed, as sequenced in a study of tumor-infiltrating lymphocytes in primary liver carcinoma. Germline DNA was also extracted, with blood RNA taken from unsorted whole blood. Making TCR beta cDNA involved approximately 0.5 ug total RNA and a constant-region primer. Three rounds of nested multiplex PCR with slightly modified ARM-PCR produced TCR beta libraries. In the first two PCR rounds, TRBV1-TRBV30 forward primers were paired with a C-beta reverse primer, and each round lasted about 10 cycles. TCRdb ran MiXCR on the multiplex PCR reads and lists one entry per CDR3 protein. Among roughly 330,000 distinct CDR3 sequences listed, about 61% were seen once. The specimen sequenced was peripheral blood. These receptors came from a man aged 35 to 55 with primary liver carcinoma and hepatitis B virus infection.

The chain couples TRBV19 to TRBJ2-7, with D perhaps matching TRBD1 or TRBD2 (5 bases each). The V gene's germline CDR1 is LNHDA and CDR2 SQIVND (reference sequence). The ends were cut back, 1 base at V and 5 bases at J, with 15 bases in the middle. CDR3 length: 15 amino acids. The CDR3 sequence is CASSIGGTGSDEQYF. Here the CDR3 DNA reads TGTGCCAGTAGTATAGGGGGGACGGGGAGCGACGAGCAGTACTTC.

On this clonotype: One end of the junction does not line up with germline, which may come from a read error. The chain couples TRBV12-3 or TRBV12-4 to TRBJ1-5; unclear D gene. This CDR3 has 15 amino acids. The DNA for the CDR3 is TGTGCCATCAGTTCTCCCCGGGGTCAAGGTCAGCCCCAGCGTTTT. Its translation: CAISSPRGQGQPQRF.

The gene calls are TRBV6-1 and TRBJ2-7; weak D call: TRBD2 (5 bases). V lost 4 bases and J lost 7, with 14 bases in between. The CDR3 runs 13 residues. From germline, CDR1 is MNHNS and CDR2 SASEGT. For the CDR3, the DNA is TGTGCCAGCAGTGCAGACGGGCCGGGAGAGCAGTACTTC. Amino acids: CASSADGPGEQYF.

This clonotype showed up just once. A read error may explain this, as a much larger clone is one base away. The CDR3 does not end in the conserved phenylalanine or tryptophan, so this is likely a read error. The CDR3 DNA sequence: TGTGCCAGCACCGACCTCGGGACAGGGTCCTACGAGCAGTACTTA. It translates to CASTDLGTGSYEQYL. V usage is TRBV6-5 and J usage is TRBJ2-7; TRBD1 matches at 9 bases. This CDR3 contains 15 residues. Germline trimming cut 7 bases from V and 1 base from J; bases unmatched to any gene: 8. Germline V gene sequence: CDR1 MNHEY, CDR2 SVGAGI.

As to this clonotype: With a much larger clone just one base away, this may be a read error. CDR3 in amino acids: CASSPAPGQSYEQYF. The DNA of the CDR3 is TGCGCCAGCAGCCCCGCCCCGGGACAGTCCTACGAGCAGTACTTC. The V gene is TRBV5-1, the J gene TRBJ2-7, with 7 positions matching TRBD1. CDR1 is SGHRS and CDR2 is YFSETQ in the germline V gene. The CDR3 runs 15 residues. The V gene end was trimmed by 4 bases and the J gene end by 1 base; junction bases not matched to a gene: 8.

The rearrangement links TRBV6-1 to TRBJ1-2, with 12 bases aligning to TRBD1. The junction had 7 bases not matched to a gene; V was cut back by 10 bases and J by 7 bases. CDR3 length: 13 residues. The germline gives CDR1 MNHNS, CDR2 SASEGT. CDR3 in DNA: TGTGCCACCTTGGGACAGGGGGCCAGTGGCTACACCTTC. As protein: CATLGQGASGYTF.

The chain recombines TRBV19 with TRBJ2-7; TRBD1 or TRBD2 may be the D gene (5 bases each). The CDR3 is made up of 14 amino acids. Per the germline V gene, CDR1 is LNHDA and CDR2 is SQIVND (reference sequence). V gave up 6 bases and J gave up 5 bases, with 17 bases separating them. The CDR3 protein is CASRGALGTNEQYF. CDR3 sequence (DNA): TGTGCCAGTAGAGGGGCGCTAGGGACCAACGAGCAGTACTTC. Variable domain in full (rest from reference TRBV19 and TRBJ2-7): DGGITQSPKYLFRKEGQNVTLSCEQNLNHDAMYWYRQDPGQGLRLIYYSQIVNDFQKGDIAEGYSVSREKKESFPLTVTSAQKNPTAFYLCASRGALGTNEQYFGPGTRLTVT.

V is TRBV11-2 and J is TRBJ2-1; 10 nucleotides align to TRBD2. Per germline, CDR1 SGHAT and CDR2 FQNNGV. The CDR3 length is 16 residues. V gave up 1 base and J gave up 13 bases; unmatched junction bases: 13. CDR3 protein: CASSLVASGSRGDQFF. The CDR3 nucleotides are TGTGCCAGCAGCTTAGTGGCTAGCGGGAGTAGAGGTGACCAGTTCTTC.

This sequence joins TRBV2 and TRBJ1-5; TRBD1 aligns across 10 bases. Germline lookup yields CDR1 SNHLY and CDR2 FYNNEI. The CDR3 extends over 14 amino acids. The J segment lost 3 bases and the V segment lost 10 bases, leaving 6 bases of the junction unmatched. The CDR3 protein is CATCDRGHNQPQHF. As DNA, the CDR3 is TGTGCCACTTGCGACAGGGGGCACAATCAGCCCCAGCATTTT.

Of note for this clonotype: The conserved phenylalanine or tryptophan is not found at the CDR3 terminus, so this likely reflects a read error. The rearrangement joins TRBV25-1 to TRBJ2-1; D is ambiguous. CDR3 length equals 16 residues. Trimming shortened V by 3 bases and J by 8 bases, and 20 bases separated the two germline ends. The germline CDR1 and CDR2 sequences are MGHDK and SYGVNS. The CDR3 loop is CASSDTFPYYGHEQFI. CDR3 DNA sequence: TGTGCCAGCAGTGATACATTTCCTTATTATGGGCATGAGCAGTTCATC.

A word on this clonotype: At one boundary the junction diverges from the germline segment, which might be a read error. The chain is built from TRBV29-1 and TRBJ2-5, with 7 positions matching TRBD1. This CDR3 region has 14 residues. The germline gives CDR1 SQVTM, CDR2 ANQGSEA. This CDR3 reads CSVDPTDRVWTLYF. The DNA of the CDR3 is TGCAGCGTTGACCCAACTGACAGGGTGTGGACCCTGTACTTC.

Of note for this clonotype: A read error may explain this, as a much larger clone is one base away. CDR3 DNA sequence: TGTACCAGCAAAGGACAGGGGGCTTGGGAGACCCAGTACTTC. Translating gives CTSKGQGAWETQYF. The V and J genes are TRBV5-4 and TRBJ2-5; 11 nucleotides match TRBD1. The CDR3 contains 14 residues. Germline assignment: CDR1 SGHNT and CDR2 YYREEE (reference sequence).

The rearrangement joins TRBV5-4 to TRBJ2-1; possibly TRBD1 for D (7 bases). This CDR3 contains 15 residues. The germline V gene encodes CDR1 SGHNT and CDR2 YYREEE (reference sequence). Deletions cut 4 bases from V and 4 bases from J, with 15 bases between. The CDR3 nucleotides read TGTGCCAGCAGCCAGGGGGGACATGGTTACAATGAGCAGTTCTTC. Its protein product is CASSQGGHGYNEQFF.

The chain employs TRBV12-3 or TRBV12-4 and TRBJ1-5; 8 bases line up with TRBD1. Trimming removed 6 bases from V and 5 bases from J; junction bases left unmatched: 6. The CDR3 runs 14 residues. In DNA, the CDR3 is TGTGCCAGCAGCGCCGACAGGGGTTATCAGCCCCAGCATTTT. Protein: CASSADRGYQPQHF.

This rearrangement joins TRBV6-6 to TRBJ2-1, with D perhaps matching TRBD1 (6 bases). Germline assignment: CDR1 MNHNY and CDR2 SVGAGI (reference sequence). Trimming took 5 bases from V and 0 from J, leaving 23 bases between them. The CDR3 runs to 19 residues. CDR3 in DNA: TGTGCCAGCAGTCCCTGGGTAGGGGGACAATCCTACTCCTACAATGAGCAGTTCTTC. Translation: CASSPWVGGQSYSYNEQFF.

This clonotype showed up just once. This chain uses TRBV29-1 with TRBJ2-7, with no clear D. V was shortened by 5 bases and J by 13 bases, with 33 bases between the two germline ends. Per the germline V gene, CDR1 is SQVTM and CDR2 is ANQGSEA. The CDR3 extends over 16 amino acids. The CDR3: CSVRAIAGETSYEYYF. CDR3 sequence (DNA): TGCAGCGTTCGAGCTATTGCCGGCGAGACCTCCTACGAGTACTACTTC.

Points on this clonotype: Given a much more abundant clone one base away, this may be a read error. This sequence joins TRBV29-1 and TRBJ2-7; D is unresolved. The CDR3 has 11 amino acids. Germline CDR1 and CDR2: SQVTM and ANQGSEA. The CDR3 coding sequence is TGCAGCGTAAACTTTAGTACGCAGCAGTGCTTC. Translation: CSVNFSTQQCF.

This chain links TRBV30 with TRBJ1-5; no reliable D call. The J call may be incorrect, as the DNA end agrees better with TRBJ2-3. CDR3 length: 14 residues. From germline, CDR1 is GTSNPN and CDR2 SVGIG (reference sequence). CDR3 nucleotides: TGTGCCTGGAGTCTTCTCGGTAGCAATCAGCCCCAGTATTTT. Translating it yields CAWSLLGSNQPQYF.

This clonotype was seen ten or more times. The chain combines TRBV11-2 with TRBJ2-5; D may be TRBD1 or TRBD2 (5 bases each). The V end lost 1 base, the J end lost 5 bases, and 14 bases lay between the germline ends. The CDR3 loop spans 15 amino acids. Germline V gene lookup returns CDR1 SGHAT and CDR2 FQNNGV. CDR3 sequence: CASSLGGRTVETQYF. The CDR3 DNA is TGTGCCAGCAGCTTAGGGGGACGAACGGTGGAGACCCAGTACTTC. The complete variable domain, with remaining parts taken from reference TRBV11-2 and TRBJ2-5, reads EAGVAQSPRYKIIEKRQSVAFWCNPISGHATLYWYQQILGQGPKLLIQFQNNGVVDDSQLPKDRFSAERLKGVDSTLKIQPAKLEDSAVYLCASSLGGRTVETQYFGPGTRLLVL.

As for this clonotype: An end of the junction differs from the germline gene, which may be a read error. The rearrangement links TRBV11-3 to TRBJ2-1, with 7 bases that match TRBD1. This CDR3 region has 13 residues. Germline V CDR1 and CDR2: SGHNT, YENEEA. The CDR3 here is CASSLGQDKEQFF. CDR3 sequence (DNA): TGTGCCAGTAGCTTAGGACAGGACAAAGAGCAGTTCTTC. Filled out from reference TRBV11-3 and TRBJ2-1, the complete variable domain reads EAGVVQSPRYKIIEKKQPVAFWCNPISGHNTLYWYLQNLGQGPELLIRYENEEAVDDSQLPKDRFSAERLKGVDSTLKIQPAELGDSAVYLCASSLGQDKEQFFGPGTRLTVL.

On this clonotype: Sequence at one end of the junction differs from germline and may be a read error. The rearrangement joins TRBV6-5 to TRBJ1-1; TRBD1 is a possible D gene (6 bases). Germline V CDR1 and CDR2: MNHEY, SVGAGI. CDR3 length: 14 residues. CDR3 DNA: TGTGGCAGCAGTTATGGGGGGGCGAACACTGAAGCTTTCTTT. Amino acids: CGSSYGGANTEAFF.

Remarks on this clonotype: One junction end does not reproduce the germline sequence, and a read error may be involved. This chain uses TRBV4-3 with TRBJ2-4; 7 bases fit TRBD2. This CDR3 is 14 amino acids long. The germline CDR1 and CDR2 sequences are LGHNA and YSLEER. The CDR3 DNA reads TGTGACAGCAGCCAAAGTGGGGGGGAAAACATTCAGTACTTC. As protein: CDSSQSGGENIQYF.

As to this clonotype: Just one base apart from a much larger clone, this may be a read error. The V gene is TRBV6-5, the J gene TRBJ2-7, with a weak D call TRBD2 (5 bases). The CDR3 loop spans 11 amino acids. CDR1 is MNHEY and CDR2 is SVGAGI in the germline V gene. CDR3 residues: CATLDSYELYF. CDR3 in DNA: TGTGCCACCCTGGACTCCTACGAGCTGTACTTC.

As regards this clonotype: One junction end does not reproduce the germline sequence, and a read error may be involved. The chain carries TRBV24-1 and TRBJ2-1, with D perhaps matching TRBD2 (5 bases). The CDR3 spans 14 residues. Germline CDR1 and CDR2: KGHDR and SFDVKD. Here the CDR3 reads CTTSDYRGGNEQFF. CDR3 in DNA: TGTACCACCAGTGATTACCGTGGAGGCAATGAGCAGTTCTTC.